This T cell receptor (beta chain) was identified in a study of T cell clones after liver transplantation. Method: immunoSEQ multiplex PCR; TCRdb's copy keeps in-frame clones and lacks some. The sample has 85,000 to 130,000 clones, approximately 78% seen once. The CDR3 sequence is 16 residues long. The V gene lost 6 bases and the J gene lost 7 bases, with 21 bases spanning the gap. Germline lookup yields CDR1 LNHDA and CDR2 SQIVND (reference sequence). The sample here was CD4+ T cells from blood, taken before liver transplant. This rearrangement joins TRBV19 to TRBJ2-2, with D possibly being TRBD2 (6 bases). The receptor was isolated from a human donor who received a liver transplant. CDR3 sequence (DNA): TGTGCCAGTAGGGAGGGAAGGGCCTTATACGACGGGGAGCTGTTTTTT. It specifies CASREGRALYDGELFF.